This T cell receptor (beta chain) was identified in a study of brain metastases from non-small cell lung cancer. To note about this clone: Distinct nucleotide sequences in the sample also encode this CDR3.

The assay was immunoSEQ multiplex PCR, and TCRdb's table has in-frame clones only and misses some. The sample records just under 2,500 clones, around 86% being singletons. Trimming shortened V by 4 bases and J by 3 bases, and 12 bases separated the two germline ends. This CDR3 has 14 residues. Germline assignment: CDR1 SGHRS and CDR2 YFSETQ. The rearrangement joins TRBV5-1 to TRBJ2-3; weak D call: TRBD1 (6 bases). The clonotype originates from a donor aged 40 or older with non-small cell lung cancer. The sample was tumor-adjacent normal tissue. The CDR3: CASSPGRGTDTQYF. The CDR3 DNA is TGCGCCAGCAGCCCCGGAAGGGGGACAGATACGCAGTATTTT.